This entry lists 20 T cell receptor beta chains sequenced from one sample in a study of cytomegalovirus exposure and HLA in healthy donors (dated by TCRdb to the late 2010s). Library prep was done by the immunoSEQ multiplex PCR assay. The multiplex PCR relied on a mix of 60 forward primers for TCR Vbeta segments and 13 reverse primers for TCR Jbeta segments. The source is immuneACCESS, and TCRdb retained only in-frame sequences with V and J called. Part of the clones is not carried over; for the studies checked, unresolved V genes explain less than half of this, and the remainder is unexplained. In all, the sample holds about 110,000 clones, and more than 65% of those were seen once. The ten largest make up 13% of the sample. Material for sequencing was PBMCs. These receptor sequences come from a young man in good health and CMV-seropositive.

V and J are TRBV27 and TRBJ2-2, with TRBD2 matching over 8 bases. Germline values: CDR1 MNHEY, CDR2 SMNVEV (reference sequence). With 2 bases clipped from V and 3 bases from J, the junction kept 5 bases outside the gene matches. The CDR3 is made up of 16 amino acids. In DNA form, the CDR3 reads TGTGCCAGCAGTTTAACCAGCGGGGGTCACACCGGGGAGCTGTTTTTT. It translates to CASSLTSGGHTGELFF.

The CDR3 nucleotides read TGTGCCAGCTCAGCGGGGGAACGCTATGGCTACACCTTC. It codes for CASSAGERYGYTF. This chain connects TRBV18 to TRBJ1-2, with a weak D call TRBD1 (5 bases). The CDR3 covers 13 residues. V lost 5 bases, J lost 4 bases, and 11 bases lay in between. Per germline, CDR1 KGHSH and CDR2 LQKENI.

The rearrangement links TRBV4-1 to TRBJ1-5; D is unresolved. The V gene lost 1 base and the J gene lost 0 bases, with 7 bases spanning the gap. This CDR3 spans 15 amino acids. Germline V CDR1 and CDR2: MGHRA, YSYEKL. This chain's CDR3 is CASSQGYGSNQPQHF. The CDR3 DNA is TGCGCCAGCAGCCAAGGATACGGTAGCAATCAGCCCCAGCATTTT.

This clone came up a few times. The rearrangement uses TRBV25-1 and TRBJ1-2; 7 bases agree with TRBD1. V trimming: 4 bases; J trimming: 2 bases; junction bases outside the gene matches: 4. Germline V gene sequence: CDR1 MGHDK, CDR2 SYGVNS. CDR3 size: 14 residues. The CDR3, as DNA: TGTGCCAGCAGTGCCCTGGGACAGAACTATGGCTACACCTTC. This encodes CASSALGQNYGYTF.

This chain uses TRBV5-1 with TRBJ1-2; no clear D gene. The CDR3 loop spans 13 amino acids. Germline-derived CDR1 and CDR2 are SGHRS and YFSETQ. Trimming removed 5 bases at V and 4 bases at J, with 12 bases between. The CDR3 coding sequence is TGCGCCAGCAGAACAACCCCTTCCTATGGCTACACCTTC. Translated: CASRTTPSYGYTF.

The CDR3 sequence is CASSKGERLQGRETQYF. CDR3 coding DNA: TGTGCCAGCAGCAAGGGGGAGCGGCTTCAGGGTCGAGAGACCCAGTACTTC. This sequence joins TRBV2 and TRBJ2-5; D perhaps matches TRBD1 (6 bases). Trimming pared 6 bases from V and 4 bases from J, leaving 24 bases between. The CDR3 spans 17 residues. Germline V lookup: CDR1 SNHLY, CDR2 FYNNEI. The full variable domain, rest sourced from reference TRBV2 and TRBJ2-5, is EPEVTQTPSHQVTQMGQEVILRCVPISNHLYFYWYRQILGQKVEFLVSFYNNEISEKSEIFDDQFSVERPDGSNFTLKIRSTKLEDSAMYFCASSKGERLQGRETQYFGPGTRLLVL.

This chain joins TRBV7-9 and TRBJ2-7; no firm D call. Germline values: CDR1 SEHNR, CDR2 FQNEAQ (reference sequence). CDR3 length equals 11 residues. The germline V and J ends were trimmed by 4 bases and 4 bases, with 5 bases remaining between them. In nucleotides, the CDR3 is TGTGCCAGCAGCTCAGATTACGAGCAGTACTTC. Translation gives CASSSDYEQYF.

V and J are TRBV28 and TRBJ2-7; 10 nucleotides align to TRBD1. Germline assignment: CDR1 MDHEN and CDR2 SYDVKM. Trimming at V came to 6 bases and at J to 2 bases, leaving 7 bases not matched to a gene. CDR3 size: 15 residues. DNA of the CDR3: TGTGCCAGCAGATACTCCGGGACAGGGGCCTACGAGCAGTACTTC. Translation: CASRYSGTGAYEQYF.

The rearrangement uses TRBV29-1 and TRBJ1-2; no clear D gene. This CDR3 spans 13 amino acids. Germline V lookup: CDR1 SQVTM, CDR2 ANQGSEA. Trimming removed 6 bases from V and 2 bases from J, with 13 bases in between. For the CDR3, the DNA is TGCAGCGTCAACGGGGAGGAGAACTATGGCTACACCTTC. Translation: CSVNGEENYGYTF.

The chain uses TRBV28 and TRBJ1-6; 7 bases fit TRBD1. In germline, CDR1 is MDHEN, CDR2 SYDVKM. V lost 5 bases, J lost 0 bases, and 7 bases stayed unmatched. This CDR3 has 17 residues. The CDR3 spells CASSGAGTDSYNSPLHF. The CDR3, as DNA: TGTGCCAGCAGTGGAGCCGGGACAGACTCCTATAATTCACCCCTCCACTTT.

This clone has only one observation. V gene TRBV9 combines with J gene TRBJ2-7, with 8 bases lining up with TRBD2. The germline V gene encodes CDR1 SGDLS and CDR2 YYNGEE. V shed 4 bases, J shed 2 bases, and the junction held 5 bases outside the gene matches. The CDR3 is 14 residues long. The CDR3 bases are TGTGCCAGCAGCCCGGGACTAGGGACCTACGAGCAGTACTTC. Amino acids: CASSPGLGTYEQYF.

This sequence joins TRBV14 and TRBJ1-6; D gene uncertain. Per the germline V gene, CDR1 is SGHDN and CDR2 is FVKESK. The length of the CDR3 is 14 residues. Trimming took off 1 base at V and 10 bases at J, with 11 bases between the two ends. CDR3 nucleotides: TGTGCCAGCAGCCAAGGAGGGCTTGCATCACCCCTCCACTTT. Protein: CASSQGGLASPLHF.

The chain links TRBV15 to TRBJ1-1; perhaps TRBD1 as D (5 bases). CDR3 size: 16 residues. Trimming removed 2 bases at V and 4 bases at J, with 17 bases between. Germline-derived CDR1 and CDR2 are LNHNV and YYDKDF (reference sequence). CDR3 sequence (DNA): TGTGCCACCAGCAGACCCCCCGGACGGGGGAGCACTGAAGCTTTCTTT. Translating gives CATSRPPGRGSTEAFF.

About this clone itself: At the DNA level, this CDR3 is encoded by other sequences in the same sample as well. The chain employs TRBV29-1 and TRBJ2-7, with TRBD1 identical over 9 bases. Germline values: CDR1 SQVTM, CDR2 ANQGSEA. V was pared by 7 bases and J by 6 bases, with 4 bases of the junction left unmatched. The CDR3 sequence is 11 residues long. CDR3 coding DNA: TGCAGCGGGGGACAGGGTGGCGAGCAGTACTTC. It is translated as CSGGQGGEQYF.

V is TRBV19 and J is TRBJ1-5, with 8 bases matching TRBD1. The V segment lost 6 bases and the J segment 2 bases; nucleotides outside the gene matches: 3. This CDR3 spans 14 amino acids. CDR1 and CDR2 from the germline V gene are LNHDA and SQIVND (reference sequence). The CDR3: CASRPTGGNQPQHF. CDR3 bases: TGTGCCAGTAGACCGACAGGGGGCAATCAGCCCCAGCATTTT.

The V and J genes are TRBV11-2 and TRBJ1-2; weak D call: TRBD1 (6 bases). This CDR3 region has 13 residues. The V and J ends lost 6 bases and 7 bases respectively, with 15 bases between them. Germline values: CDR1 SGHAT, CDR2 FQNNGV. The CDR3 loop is CASRPTGTSGYTF. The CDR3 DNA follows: TGTGCCAGCAGGCCAACAGGGACCTCTGGCTACACCTTC. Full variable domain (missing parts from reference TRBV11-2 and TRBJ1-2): EAGVAQSPRYKIIEKRQSVAFWCNPISGHATLYWYQQILGQGPKLLIQFQNNGVVDDSQLPKDRFSAERLKGVDSTLKIQPAKLEDSAVYLCASRPTGTSGYTFGSGTRLTVV.

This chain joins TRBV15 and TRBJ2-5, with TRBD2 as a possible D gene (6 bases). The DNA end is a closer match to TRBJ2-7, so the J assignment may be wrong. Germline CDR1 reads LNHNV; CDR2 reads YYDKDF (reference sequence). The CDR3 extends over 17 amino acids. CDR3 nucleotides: TGTGCCACCAGCTCCAGAGGAGGGAGCCGGCGGATCTACGAGCAGTACTTC. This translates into CATSSRGGSRRIYEQYF.

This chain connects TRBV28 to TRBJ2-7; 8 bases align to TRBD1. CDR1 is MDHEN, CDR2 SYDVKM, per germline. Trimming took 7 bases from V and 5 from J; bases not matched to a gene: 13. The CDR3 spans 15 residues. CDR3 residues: CASNLRQGTIHEQYF. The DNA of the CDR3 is TGTGCCAGCAACCTCCGACAGGGGACGATCCACGAGCAGTACTTC.

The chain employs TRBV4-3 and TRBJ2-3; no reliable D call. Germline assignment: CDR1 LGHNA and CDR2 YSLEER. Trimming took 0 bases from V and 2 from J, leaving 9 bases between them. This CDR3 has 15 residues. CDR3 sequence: CASSQDDSHTDTQYF. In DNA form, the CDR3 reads TGCGCCAGCAGCCAAGATGACTCCCACACAGATACGCAGTATTTT.

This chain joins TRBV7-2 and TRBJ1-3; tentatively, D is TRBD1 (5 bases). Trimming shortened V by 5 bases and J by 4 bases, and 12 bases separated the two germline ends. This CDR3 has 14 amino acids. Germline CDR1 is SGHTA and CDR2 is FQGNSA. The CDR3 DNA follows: TGTGCCAGCAGCCCGGGGGGTTCAGGAAACACCATATATTTT. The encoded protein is CASSPGGSGNTIYF.